The 8 T cell receptor beta chains presented below share a single source sample, sequenced in a study of CXCR3-negative and CXCR3-positive naive CD8 T cells. Via 5' RACE with UMI labels, TRB cDNA libraries were prepared. One entry per CDR3 protein, without DNA, is what TCRdb gives after re-calling the 5' RACE reads. This sample contains 75,000 to 95,000 distinct CDR3 sequences. The sample comprised naive CXCR3- CD8+ T cells from blood. Subset here: CD45RO-CCR7+CD27+CD95- naive CD8+ T cells lacking CXCR3 (TNR3-). Source of these receptors: a human donor in good health. Some clones in this sample may be carry-over from other donors' samples.

V usage is TRBV28 and J usage is TRBJ1-3. This CDR3 has 13 amino acids. The germline gives CDR1 MDHEN, CDR2 SYDVKM. CDR3 region: CASTLGQSTTIYF. The whole variable domain, filled in from reference TRBV28 and TRBJ1-3, reads DVKVTQSSRYLVKRTGEKVFLECVQDMDHENMFWYRQDPGLGLRLIYFSYDVKMKEKGDIPEGYSVSREKKERFSLILESASTNQTSMYLCASTLGQSTTIYFGEGSWLTVV.

The chain employs TRBV5-1 and TRBJ2-1; TCRdb gives TRBD1 as the D gene, but with no DNA this cannot be confirmed. This CDR3 contains 16 residues. Germline V lookup: CDR1 SGHRS, CDR2 YFSETQ. The CDR3 spells CASSFNGAGSYNEQFF.

The genes are TRBV18 and TRBJ2-3; the D call of TRBD2 rests on TCRdb alone, since no DNA is present to check it. There are 16 residues in the CDR3. Germline-derived CDR1 and CDR2 are KGHSH and LQKENI. The CDR3 reads CASSSLAGELTDTQYF.

The V gene is TRBV7-9, the J gene TRBJ2-7; the D call of TRBD1 rests on TCRdb alone, since no DNA is present to check it. Germline V gene data show CDR1 as SEHNR and CDR2 as FQNEAQ (reference sequence). CDR3 length: 16 amino acids. CDR3 loop: CASSFPGQGVSYEQYF.

The chain couples TRBV28 to TRBJ2-7; checking the TCRdb D call of TRBD2 is not possible without DNA. Germline V lookup: CDR1 MDHEN, CDR2 SYDVKM. This CDR3 contains 14 residues. Here the CDR3 reads CASSLGGAGYEQYF.

The chain recombines TRBV6-5 with TRBJ2-2; TCRdb calls TRBD1, which cannot be checked without DNA. Per the germline V gene, CDR1 is MNHEY and CDR2 is SVGAGI. The CDR3 length is 14 residues. The CDR3 sequence: CASSGGMVPGELFF.

The chain uses TRBV7-9 and TRBJ2-7. The CDR3 is 12 amino acids. Germline CDR1 reads SEHNR; CDR2 reads FQNEAQ (reference sequence). This CDR3 reads CASSTSSGEQYF.

V and J are TRBV4-2 and TRBJ2-1. There are 14 residues in the CDR3. Germline V gene sequence: CDR1 LGHNA, CDR2 YNFKEQ. The CDR3 is CASSQEASNNEQFF.